These 27 T cell receptor beta chains came from one sample sequenced in a study of Ad26.COV2.S vaccination and SARS-CoV-2 variants. Measured with immunoSEQ multiplex PCR; TCRdb has only the in-frame clones, and not every one. The sample holds hundreds of thousands of clones, about 91% seen once. The sequenced sample was peripheral blood, obtained after recovery from COVID-19. Receptor source: a human donor who had recovered from COVID-19.

The rearrangement uses TRBV4-1 and TRBJ1-1, with D uncertain. Looked up from germline, CDR1 is MGHRA and CDR2 is YSYEKL. Trimming stripped 2 bases from V and 10 bases from J, with 14 bases between. The CDR3 covers 13 residues. The CDR3 here is CASSQRSFEGAFF. The CDR3, as DNA: TGCGCCAGCAGCCAACGGAGTTTTGAAGGAGCTTTCTTT.

V and J are TRBV5-1 and TRBJ2-5, with 13 bases that match TRBD2. V shed 5 bases, J shed 5 bases, and the junction held 6 bases outside the gene matches. CDR3 size: 15 residues. CDR1 SGHRS and CDR2 YFSETQ come from the germline V gene. CDR3: CASRLAGGPEETQYF. The CDR3 DNA reads as TGCGCCAGCAGACTAGCGGGGGGGCCGGAGGAGACCCAGTACTTC. The variable domain in full, with the rest retrieved from reference TRBV5-1 and TRBJ2-5, is KAGVTQTPRYLIKTRGQQVTLSCSPISGHRSVSWYQQTPGQGLQFLFEYFSETQRNKGNFPGRFSGRQFSNSRSEMNVSTLELGDSALYLCASRLAGGPEETQYFGPGTRLLVL.

The J gene is TRBJ2-6, the V gene TRBV6-1; no clear D. The germline V and J ends were trimmed by 0 bases and 1 base, with 10 bases remaining between them. CDR3 length: 17 amino acids. The V gene's germline CDR1 is MNHNS and CDR2 SASEGT. CDR3 residues: CASSEAARQSGANVLTF. CDR3 coding DNA: TGTGCCAGCAGTGAAGCGGCCAGGCAATCTGGGGCCAACGTCCTGACTTTC.

The chain employs TRBV6-5 and TRBJ1-1; D gene ambiguous. Trimming took off 2 bases at V and 10 bases at J, with 11 bases between the two ends. The germline gives CDR1 MNHEY, CDR2 SVGAGI. This CDR3 is built from 12 residues. For the CDR3, the DNA is TGTGCCAGCAGTTACCCGTCAGGAGGAGCTTTCTTT. This gives the protein CASSYPSGGAFF.

The CDR3 here is CASSLPGDSSYNSPLHF. The DNA of the CDR3 is TGTGCCAGCAGTTTACCGGGGGACAGCTCCTATAATTCACCCCTCCACTTT. The chain employs TRBV27 and TRBJ1-6; 7 bases are shared with TRBD1. The CDR3 covers 17 residues. Germline V gives CDR1 MNHEY, CDR2 SMNVEV (reference sequence). V trimming: 2 bases; J trimming: 0 bases; junction bases outside the gene matches: 4.

The chain couples TRBV2 to TRBJ2-3, with D unresolved. Germline loops: CDR1 SNHLY, CDR2 FYNNEI. Trimming removed 7 bases from V and 2 bases from J, with 10 bases in between. The CDR3 consists of 13 residues. The CDR3: CASKQALTDTQYF. CDR3 DNA: TGTGCCAGCAAGCAGGCACTCACAGATACGCAGTATTTT.

The chain uses TRBV3-1 (or the pseudogene TRBV3-2) and TRBJ2-5; TRBD2 matches 14 bases. This CDR3 has 16 residues. V shed 4 bases and J 2 bases; nucleotides not matched to a gene: 3. Germline V gives CDR1 LGHDT, CDR2 YNNKEL (reference sequence). The CDR3 bases are TGTGCCAGCAGCCGACGACTAGCGGGGGGGCAAGAGACCCAGTACTTC. It is translated as CASSRRLAGGQETQYF.

This chain joins TRBV12-1 and TRBJ2-7; the D call TRBD1 from the table was never checked on the DNA. TRBV12-1 is marked as a pseudogene. The CDR3 is 16 amino acids. The CDR3 coding sequence is TGTGCCAGCAGCAACGGACATCCGCCCCTCTCCTACGAGCAGTACTTC. Protein: CASSNGHPPLSYEQYF.

The rearrangement uses TRBV18 and TRBJ1-6, with a possible D match to TRBD1 (5 bases). This CDR3 contains 21 residues. Germline CDR1 reads KGHSH; CDR2 reads LQKENI. Trimming removed 2 bases at V and 2 bases at J, with 25 bases between. The CDR3 region is CASSPKGGAGKSVPYNSPLHF. The CDR3 DNA reads as TGTGCCAGCTCACCAAAGGGAGGGGCAGGGAAATCTGTGCCCTATAATTCACCCCTCCACTTT.

V is TRBV25-1 and J is TRBJ1-2; D is possibly TRBD1 (5 bases). CDR3 size: 10 residues. V lost 7 bases and J lost 8, with 8 bases in between. The germline gives CDR1 MGHDK, CDR2 SYGVNS. CDR3 sequence reads: CASKGEGYTF. The DNA for the CDR3 is TGTGCCAGCAAAGGGGAAGGCTACACCTTC.

The gene calls are TRBV3-1 (or the pseudogene TRBV3-2) and TRBJ2-3; D possibly corresponds to TRBD2 (6 bases). The CDR3 length is 16 residues. CDR1 is LGHDT and CDR2 is YNNKEL in the germline V gene (reference sequence). Trimming took 5 bases from V and 6 from J, leaving 21 bases between them. CDR3 amino acids: CASSSSLALIMDTQYF. The DNA for the CDR3 is TGTGCCAGCAGCTCGTCACTAGCACTCATAATGGATACGCAGTATTTT.

The rearrangement uses TRBV6-6 and TRBJ1-1, with 7 bases aligning to TRBD1. With V trimmed by 7 bases and J by 4 bases, 12 bases remained unmatched. From germline, CDR1 is MNHNY and CDR2 SVGAGI (reference sequence). This CDR3 spans 15 amino acids. CDR3 loop: CASTQRTTGITEAFF. The CDR3, as DNA: TGTGCCAGCACCCAGAGGACGACAGGGATCACTGAAGCTTTCTTT.

This chain uses TRBV27 with TRBJ2-3, with 10 bases matching TRBD2. This CDR3 spans 18 amino acids. Germline-derived CDR1 and CDR2 are MNHEY and SMNVEV (reference sequence). The junction had 14 bases not matched to a gene; V was cut back by 4 bases and J by 4 bases. CDR3 loop: CASSSPLISGGASDTQYF. The CDR3 region has the DNA TGTGCCAGCAGTTCTCCACTGATCAGCGGGGGGGCGTCAGATACGCAGTATTTT.

This chain uses TRBV2 with TRBJ1-1; TRBD1 is a possible D gene (5 bases). V lost 3 bases, J lost 4 bases, and 6 bases lay in between. The CDR3 length is 12 residues. The V gene's germline CDR1 is SNHLY and CDR2 FYNNEI. This CDR3 reads CASSDRATEAFF. CDR3 in DNA: TGTGCCAGCAGTGACAGGGCCACTGAAGCTTTCTTT.

The chain links TRBV9 to TRBJ2-1; 13 bases fit TRBD2. This CDR3 spans 16 amino acids. Germline V gene lookup returns CDR1 SGDLS and CDR2 YYNGEE. J lost 4 bases, V lost 2 bases, and 3 bases had no gene match. The CDR3 sequence: CASSVGLAGLYNEQFF. CDR3 sequence (DNA): TGTGCCAGCAGCGTGGGACTAGCGGGGCTTTACAATGAGCAGTTCTTC.

The J gene is TRBJ2-5, the V gene TRBV3-1 (or the pseudogene TRBV3-2); the match to TRBD1 covers 7 bases. Trimming took 4 bases from V and 5 from J; bases not matched to a gene: 7. Germline lookup yields CDR1 LGHDT and CDR2 YNNKEL (reference sequence). This CDR3 is 14 amino acids long. The CDR3 DNA sequence: TGTGCCAGCAGCCGACAGGGTGGTTTGGAGACCCAGTACTTC. The encoded protein is CASSRQGGLETQYF.

The chain joins TRBV5-4 to TRBJ2-6, with TRBD1 identical over 8 bases. The V segment lost 5 bases and the J segment 4 bases; nucleotides outside the gene matches: 2. CDR3 length equals 14 residues. Germline loops: CDR1 SGHNT, CDR2 YYREEE (reference sequence). The chain's CDR3 is CASSSGGGANVLTF. CDR3 coding DNA: TGTGCCAGCAGTTCAGGGGGCGGGGCCAACGTCCTGACTTTC.

This clone was seen once. The chain is built from TRBV10-3 and TRBJ2-5; D is perhaps TRBD2 (5 bases). The CDR3 contains 13 residues. Trimming left V 10 bases short and J 1 base short, with 13 bases between. Germline V gene data show CDR1 as ENHRY and CDR2 as SYGVKD. The CDR3 sequence is CATNPGSQETQYF. CDR3 DNA: TGTGCCACAAACCCGGGAAGCCAAGAGACCCAGTACTTC.

The V and J genes are TRBV6-5 and TRBJ2-1; 11 bases are a match to TRBD1. V was pared by 8 bases and J by 7 bases, with 7 bases of the junction left unmatched. Germline V CDR1 and CDR2: MNHEY, SVGAGI. The CDR3 contains 14 residues. CDR3 in amino acids: CASGRDRGYNEQFF. The CDR3 bases are TGTGCCAGCGGCCGGGACAGGGGGTATAATGAGCAGTTCTTC.

The genes are TRBV10-3 and TRBJ1-2; a possible D gene is TRBD1 (6 bases). V was trimmed by 0 bases and J by 4 bases, leaving 9 bases between them. Germline-derived CDR1 and CDR2 are ENHRY and SYGVKD. The CDR3 has 14 residues. The CDR3: CAISESAGAYGYTF. The CDR3 nucleotides are TGTGCCATCAGTGAGTCAGCAGGGGCCTATGGCTACACCTTC.

The chain joins TRBV27 to TRBJ1-1; 7 bases agree with TRBD1. Germline V gives CDR1 MNHEY, CDR2 SMNVEV (reference sequence). V lost 7 bases to trimming and J lost 0 bases; unmatched junction nucleotides: 5. CDR3 length: 14 amino acids. CDR3 sequence reads: CASTSGGLNTEAFF. CDR3 nucleotide sequence: TGTGCCAGCACCTCAGGGGGTCTGAACACTGAAGCTTTCTTT.

The chain couples TRBV5-4 to TRBJ1-1; 9 bases match TRBD1. CDR1 is SGHNT, CDR2 YYREEE, per germline (reference sequence). The length of the CDR3 is 16 residues. J was trimmed by 2 bases and V by 4 bases; bases with no gene match: 9. The CDR3 loop is CASSPDRGWSNTEAFF. The CDR3 nucleotides are TGTGCCAGCAGCCCGGACAGGGGATGGTCCAACACTGAAGCTTTCTTT.

This clone was recorded only once. The genes are TRBV5-6 and TRBJ2-2; no definite D call. The CDR3 is 12 amino acids. The V gene lost 4 bases and the J gene lost 5 bases, with 6 bases spanning the gap. Germline V gene lookup returns CDR1 SGHDT and CDR2 YYEEEE. CDR3 nucleotide sequence: TGTGCCAGCAGCCCGGGTACCGGGGAGCTGTTTTTT. This translates into CASSPGTGELFF.

The CDR3 loop is CASRLEDQPQHF. The CDR3 DNA reads TGTGCCAGCAGACTCGAGGATCAGCCCCAGCATTTT. The V gene is TRBV2, the J gene TRBJ1-5; D uncertain. This CDR3 contains 12 residues. Looked up from germline, CDR1 is SNHLY and CDR2 is FYNNEI. V dropped 6 bases and J dropped 5 bases, with 8 bases sitting between them.

Points on this clone: This same CDR3 is encoded by further DNA sequences in the sample. The J gene is TRBJ2-1, the V gene TRBV7-8, with TRBD2 identical over 7 bases. The J segment lost 6 bases and the V segment lost 1 base, leaving 0 bases of the junction unmatched. The CDR3 runs 13 residues. Looked up from germline, CDR1 is SGHVS and CDR2 is FQNEAQ. The CDR3 coding sequence is TGTGCCAGCAGCTTAGGGGGGGGCAATGAGCAGTTCTTC. This codes for CASSLGGGNEQFF.

The gene calls are TRBV18 and TRBJ1-4; D may be TRBD1 (5 bases). Trimming took 3 bases from V and 5 from J, leaving 13 bases between them. The CDR3 sequence is 15 residues long. From germline, CDR1 is KGHSH and CDR2 LQKENI. CDR3 loop: CASSPPGLENEKLFF. CDR3 bases: TGTGCCAGCTCACCCCCGGGACTCGAAAATGAAAAACTGTTTTTT.

The gene calls are TRBV12-5 and TRBJ2-5; D may correspond to TRBD1 or TRBD2 (6 bases each). Trimming shortened V by 6 bases and J by 5 bases, and 13 bases separated the two germline ends. The CDR3 runs to 13 residues. The V gene's germline CDR1 is LGHNT and CDR2 FRNRAP. CDR3 region: CASGRTGGETQYF. The CDR3 region has the DNA TGTGCTAGTGGCCGGACCGGGGGCGAGACCCAGTACTTC. Full variable domain (remainder filled in from reference TRBV12-5 and TRBJ2-5): DARVTQTPRHKVTEMGQEVTMRCQPILGHNTVFWYRQTMMQGLELLAYFRNRAPLDDSGMPKDRFSAEMPDATLATLKIQPSEPRDSAVYFCASGRTGGETQYFGPGTRLLVL.